This TCR beta chain was obtained from a study of blood T cell repertoires in COVID-19 (dated by TCRdb to the early 2020s). Background on the whole study: The collaborator samples originated in the United States, Italy and Spain and spanned the acute and convalescent phases of COVID-19. Where available, HLA class I and class II types were obtained from metadata supplied by the sample provider rather than from assay-based typing. The dataset comprised deeply sampled blood TCRbeta repertoires from subjects exposed to, actively infected with, or recovered from COVID-19. Sample metadata almost always included a de-identified subject ID, COVID-19 status, age in years and sex. The samples were drawn from the first 160 participants of the ongoing ImmuneRACE study and from 950 to 1,500 subjects provided by 6 global collaborators. The repertoires were released in a freely available public database intended as a resource for research on the immune response to SARS-CoV-2. The prospective study material was composed of cDNA or gDNA derived from T cells, B-cell-depleted T cells, or PBMCs.

The research as a whole found: The amount of clinical and demographic metadata varied by source and participant and was provided uncurated.

Including the terminal cysteine and phenylalanine, the CDR3 comprises 19 residues. Just CDR3 DNA is preserved here, 57 bases in frame from base 1. Taken from the germline V gene, the CDR1 and CDR2 loops are MNHEY and SVGEGT. The germline V end is reduced by 5 bases and the J end by 0 bases; junction bases left unmatched: 9. TCRbeta CDR3 regions were amplified from genomic DNA using the immunoSEQ Assay, a bias-controlled multiplex PCR. The original methods were these. Nucleated cell counts per sample were estimated from amplification of reference gene primers within the assay. To quantify the absolute abundance of each unique TCRbeta CDR3 rearrangement, sequence reads were collapsed and filtered. For each sample, productive Simpson clonality was calculated as the square root of Simpson's diversity index over productive rearrangements. TCRdb obtained this table from immuneACCESS and retained in-frame rearrangements with V and J assigned. These tables miss some clones; where compared with another copy, unresolved V genes account for less than half of the shortfall, and the remainder is unexplained. For V, J and clone size, that table is used; D and trimming come from the DNA. Here the sample has over 85,000 clones; about 81% occur a single time. In total, the top ten clones hold around 24% of the sample.

Whole blood was collected in K2EDTA tubes by collaborating institutions according to the institutions' own protocols. For TCRbeta analysis, collaborators shipped samples as frozen whole blood, isolated PBMCs, or DNA extracted from either of those sample types. As for this clone: What this receptor recognizes is not known. Base-call qualities are not available, and no considerably larger clone is one nucleotide away.

The sequence came from a man between 65 and 85 years old with acute or convalescent COVID-19. Here the chain combines TRBV6-2 or TRBV6-3 and TRBJ2-2; a stretch of 13 junction bases matches TRBD2. The sample taken for sequencing was peripheral blood. The CDR3 protein: CASSRTSGSNRANTGELFF. The base sequence is TGTGCCAGCAGTCGGACTAGCGGGAGTAATAGAGCGAACACCGGGGAGCTGTTTTTT.